Below are 28 T cell receptor beta chains sequenced from a single sample in a study of blood T cell repertoires in COVID-19 (dated by TCRdb to 2018 to 2020). The library was prepared using the immunoSEQ multiplex PCR assay. TCRdb took this table from immuneACCESS and kept in-frame rearrangements with V and J called. Such tables lack part of the clones; where checked against another copy, unresolved V genes explain under half of the gap, and the rest is unexplained. Recorded for this sample are more than 65,000 clones; about four fifths of them occurred a single time. In total, the top ten clones hold 3% to 4% of the sample. The source material was peripheral blood. The source is a man aged 50 to 60 with acute or convalescent COVID-19.

V is TRBV5-1 and J is TRBJ1-6; D remains unclear. This CDR3 contains 16 residues. CDR1 is SGHRS, CDR2 YFSETQ, per germline. Trimming pared 0 bases from V and 6 bases from J, leaving 13 bases between. DNA of the CDR3: TGCGCCAGCAGCTTGGCTGGCGGCAGCTTTAATTCACCCCTCCACTTT. Translating it yields CASSLAGGSFNSPLHF.

The J gene is TRBJ1-6, the V gene TRBV30, with 7 positions matching TRBD1. The CDR3 is 14 residues long. With 2 bases clipped from V and 6 bases from J, the junction kept 4 bases outside the gene matches. Germline loops: CDR1 GTSNPN, CDR2 SVGIG (reference sequence). CDR3 nucleotide sequence: TGTGCCTGGAGTATGCAGGGGGTTAATTCACCCCTCCACTTT. It codes for CAWSMQGVNSPLHF.

The chain recombines TRBV30 with TRBJ2-2; 14 nucleotides line up with TRBD2. V shed 3 bases and J 6 bases; nucleotides not matched to a gene: 3. CDR1 and CDR2 (germline): GTSNPN, SVGIG (reference sequence). This CDR3 comprises 15 residues. The CDR3 sequence: CAWRLGLAGAGELFF. The CDR3 DNA reads as TGTGCCTGGAGGCTGGGACTAGCGGGAGCCGGGGAGCTGTTTTTT.

This clone was picked up one time. The genes are TRBV19 and TRBJ2-3; D is unclear. V was clipped by 3 bases and J by 3 bases, with 10 bases between them. CDR3 length: 14 residues. CDR1 and CDR2 from the germline V gene are LNHDA and SQIVND (reference sequence). The CDR3 DNA is TGTGCCAGTAGTATGGGTTCGGGTACAGATACGCAGTATTTT. This sequence encodes CASSMGSGTDTQYF.

V and J are TRBV7-9 and TRBJ2-7; 11 positions agree with TRBD2. The CDR3 is 14 amino acids. Losses at the gene ends were 3 bases for V and 4 bases for J; bases not matched to a gene: 2. Germline V gene lookup returns CDR1 SEHNR and CDR2 FQNEAQ (reference sequence). DNA of the CDR3: TGTGCCAGCAGCTTCGGGACTAGCGGATACGAGCAGTACTTC. Its protein product is CASSFGTSGYEQYF.

This clone has ten or more counts. The genes are TRBV18 and TRBJ2-2; 7 bases match TRBD2. V lost 2 bases and J lost 6; bases outside the gene matches: 9. Germline-derived CDR1 and CDR2 are KGHSH and LQKENI. CDR3 length: 16 residues. The CDR3 DNA sequence: TGTGCCAGCTCACCAAAAGGCGGGAGCCTCCCCGGGGAGCTGTTTTTT. Protein product: CASSPKGGSLPGELFF. The full variable domain, rest sourced from reference TRBV18 and TRBJ2-2, is NAGVMQNPRHLVRRRGQEARLRCSPMKGHSHVYWYRQLPEEGLKFMVYLQKENIIDESGMPKERFSAEFPKEGPSILRIQQVVRGDSAAYFCASSPKGGSLPGELFFGEGSRLTVL.

The genes are TRBV10-1 and TRBJ1-1; the D gene is possibly TRBD1 (5 bases). V was pared by 6 bases and J by 1 base, with 9 bases between. Germline assignment: CDR1 WNHNN and CDR2 SYGVQD (reference sequence). This CDR3 contains 13 residues. The CDR3 reads CASSWGANTEAFF. The CDR3 DNA is TGCGCCAGCAGCTGGGGCGCGAACACTGAAGCTTTCTTT.

On this clone itself: The junction departs from the called germline gene at one end, perhaps through a read error. This chain connects TRBV12-5 to TRBJ1-5, with a tentative D call TRBD1 (5 bases). CDR3 length equals 15 residues. Germline V gene sequence: CDR1 LGHNT, CDR2 FRNRAP. The CDR3 nucleotides are TGTGCTAGGGGTTTCCAGGGAAAGCCCAATCAGCCCCAGCATTTT. It is translated as CARGFQGKPNQPQHF.

This sequence joins TRBV7-3 and TRBJ2-5; D uncertain. The V gene lost 3 bases and the J gene lost 5 bases, with 10 bases spanning the gap. CDR1 is SGHTA, CDR2 FQGTGA, per germline. The CDR3 is 13 amino acids. The CDR3 protein is CASSFAAGETQYF. The DNA of the CDR3 is TGTGCCAGCAGCTTCGCGGCTGGGGAGACCCAGTACTTC.

The rearrangement joins TRBV3-1 (or the pseudogene TRBV3-2) to TRBJ1-2; 8 bases are a match to TRBD1. J was trimmed by 8 bases and V by 4 bases; bases with no gene match: 12. The CDR3 covers 15 residues. Germline-derived CDR1 and CDR2 are LGHDT and YNNKEL (reference sequence). The CDR3 nucleotides read TGTGCCAGCAGCCGTCAAGGACGACAGGGGTTCGGCTACACCTTC. It translates to CASSRQGRQGFGYTF.

The J gene is TRBJ2-7, the V gene TRBV5-1, with a weak D call TRBD2 (7 bases). The germline gives CDR1 SGHRS, CDR2 YFSETQ. The CDR3 extends over 17 amino acids. Trimming removed 4 bases from V and 1 base from J, with 21 bases in between. In DNA form, the CDR3 reads TGCGCCAGCAGCACGCGGCTCGGGGGGCCCGCTTCCTACGAGCAGTACTTC. Translation gives CASSTRLGGPASYEQYF.

The rearrangement links TRBV9 to TRBJ2-2, with a possible D match to TRBD1 (7 bases). This CDR3 is built from 15 residues. Germline V gene lookup returns CDR1 SGDLS and CDR2 YYNGEE. Trimming took off 2 bases at V and 7 bases at J, with 15 bases between the two ends. CDR3 in DNA: TGTGCCAGCAGCGTCCTGTCAGGGGGGAACGGGGAGCTGTTTTTT. It is translated as CASSVLSGGNGELFF.

The chain is built from TRBV5-6 and TRBJ2-3; 9 bases agree with TRBD2. CDR3 length: 14 residues. After removal of 4 bases from V and 6 bases from J, the junction contained 6 bases not matched to a gene. Germline assignment: CDR1 SGHDT and CDR2 YYEEEE. CDR3 nucleotide sequence: TGTGCCAGCAGCCCCGGACTAGCGCGCGATACGCAGTATTTT. As protein: CASSPGLARDTQYF.

V usage is TRBV4-2 and J usage is TRBJ2-3; 8 nucleotides agree with TRBD2. This CDR3 is 15 amino acids long. The germline V gene has CDR1 LGHNA and CDR2 YNFKEQ. V shed 1 base and J 5 bases; nucleotides not matched to a gene: 5. Here the CDR3 DNA reads TGTGCCAGCAGCCAAGGCCAAGCGGGAGTAGATACGCAGTATTTT. It is translated as CASSQGQAGVDTQYF.

This clone was seen only a few times. The chain carries TRBV7-2 and TRBJ1-2; D is unclear. The germline CDR1 and CDR2 sequences are SGHTA and FQGNSA. The CDR3 sequence is 11 residues long. Trimming pared 5 bases from V and 6 bases from J, leaving 7 bases between. CDR3 sequence reads: CASSLQNGYTF. The CDR3 DNA reads TGTGCCAGCAGCCTACAGAATGGCTACACCTTC.

This chain joins TRBV6-2 or TRBV6-3 and TRBJ2-5, with 12 bases lining up with TRBD2. The germline CDR1 and CDR2 sequences are MNHEY and SVGEGT. This CDR3 is built from 15 residues. With V trimmed by 5 bases and J by 5 bases, 6 bases remained unmatched. For the CDR3, the DNA is TGTGCCAGCAGTCAGACTAGCGGGGGCTTGGAGACCCAGTACTTC. It specifies CASSQTSGGLETQYF.

The J gene is TRBJ2-2, the V gene TRBV9; TRBD2 matches at 9 bases. This CDR3 is built from 16 residues. Germline values: CDR1 SGDLS, CDR2 YYNGEE. With 6 bases clipped from V and 6 bases from J, the junction kept 12 bases outside the gene matches. This CDR3 reads CASTNRVRGGPGELFF. Here the CDR3 DNA reads TGTGCCAGCACCAATAGAGTGCGGGGGGGCCCCGGGGAGCTGTTTTTT.

The chain is built from TRBV19 and TRBJ1-1; perhaps TRBD1 as D (5 bases). The CDR3 runs to 12 residues. The germline V gene encodes CDR1 LNHDA and CDR2 SQIVND (reference sequence). Trimming took off 3 bases at V and 7 bases at J, with 9 bases between the two ends. The DNA for the CDR3 is TGTGCCAGTAGTATTGGGGGGGGTGAAGCTTTCTTT. Residues: CASSIGGGEAFF.

V and J are TRBV15 and TRBJ2-7; the D gene is possibly TRBD1 (5 bases). Trimming left V 6 bases short and J 0 bases short, with 12 bases between. The CDR3 runs to 14 residues. CDR1 LNHNV and CDR2 YYDKDF come from the germline V gene (reference sequence). The CDR3 nucleotides read TGTGCCACCAGTGGACCAGGGTTCTCCTACGAGCAGTACTTC. Its translation is CATSGPGFSYEQYF.

This chain links TRBV12-3 or TRBV12-4 with TRBJ2-3; 7 bases are a match to TRBD1. This CDR3 spans 13 amino acids. The V and J ends lost 6 bases and 3 bases, in that order; junction bases with no gene match: 3. The CDR3 DNA is TGTGCCAGCAGCGTACAGGGGACAGATACGCAGTATTTT. It specifies CASSVQGTDTQYF.

The chain uses TRBV6-5 and TRBJ2-7, with 12 nucleotides matching TRBD1. The CDR3 is made up of 15 amino acids. V shed 1 base, J shed 5 bases, and the junction held 3 bases outside the gene matches. Germline V gene lookup returns CDR1 MNHEY and CDR2 SVGAGI. This chain's CDR3 is CASSYFGTGGDEQYF. CDR3 bases: TGTGCCAGCAGTTACTTCGGGACAGGGGGCGACGAGCAGTACTTC.

V gene TRBV7-9 combines with J gene TRBJ2-1; TRBD2 matches 11 bases. J was trimmed by 4 bases and V by 4 bases; bases with no gene match: 3. The CDR3 runs to 15 residues. Germline V CDR1 and CDR2: SEHNR, FQNEAQ (reference sequence). For the CDR3, the DNA is TGTGCCAGCAGCTCGGGACTAGCGGAATACAATGAGCAGTTCTTC. It encodes CASSSGLAEYNEQFF. The variable domain in full, completed from reference TRBV7-9 and TRBJ2-1, reads DTGVSQNPRHKITKRGQNVTFRCDPISEHNRLYWYRQTLGQGPEFLTYFQNEAQLEKSRLLSDRFSAERPKGSFSTLEIQRTEQGDSAMYLCASSSGLAEYNEQFFGPGTRLTVL.

V and J are TRBV3-1 (or the pseudogene TRBV3-2) and TRBJ1-4; D might be TRBD1 (5 bases). Germline V gives CDR1 LGHDT, CDR2 YNNKEL (reference sequence). The V end was cut by 0 bases, the J end by 3 bases, with 17 bases between. The CDR3 contains 18 residues. The DNA of the CDR3 is TGTGCCAGCAGCCAAGATTGGAGGAGGGGTGGGGCTAATGAAAAACTGTTTTTT. It encodes CASSQDWRRGGANEKLFF.

The chain uses TRBV6-2 or TRBV6-3 and TRBJ1-4, with D hard to call. CDR1 and CDR2 (germline): MNHEY, SVGEGT. The CDR3 consists of 15 residues. With 5 bases removed from V and 6 bases from J, the gap between germline ends came to 16 bases. CDR3 region: CASSRGLETDEKLFF. The CDR3 DNA sequence: TGTGCCAGCAGTCGCGGACTTGAGACGGATGAAAAACTGTTTTTT.

CDR3 coding DNA: TGTGCCAGCAGCTCAGGGACAGACACCGGGGAGCTGTTTTTT. Translation: CASSSGTDTGELFF. The rearrangement links TRBV7-9 to TRBJ2-2; 7 bases fit TRBD1. The CDR3 consists of 14 residues. Germline V gene lookup returns CDR1 SEHNR and CDR2 FQNEAQ (reference sequence). The V gene end was trimmed by 4 bases and the J gene end by 3 bases; junction bases not matched to a gene: 2.

The chain combines TRBV28 with TRBJ2-7; 8 bases are shared with TRBD1. The CDR3 runs 15 residues. From germline, CDR1 is MDHEN and CDR2 SYDVKM. J lost 4 bases, V lost 2 bases, and 7 bases had no gene match. This CDR3 is CASSLQTGVRYEQYF. The CDR3 nucleotides read TGTGCCAGCAGTTTACAGACAGGGGTAAGGTACGAGCAGTACTTC.

This sequence joins TRBV7-9 and TRBJ1-4; perhaps TRBD1 as D (6 bases). V was cut by 4 bases and J by 5 bases, with 14 bases left in between. This CDR3 is built from 15 residues. Germline-derived CDR1 and CDR2 are SEHNR and FQNEAQ (reference sequence). DNA of the CDR3: TGTGCCAGCAGCTCCACAGGGACCGGGAATGAAAAACTGTTTTTT. It encodes CASSSTGTGNEKLFF.

J is TRBJ1-1 and V is TRBV4-3; D perhaps matches TRBD1 (6 bases). The V end was cut by 0 bases, the J end by 8 bases, with 10 bases between. This CDR3 is 13 amino acids long. In germline, CDR1 is LGHNA, CDR2 YSLEER. CDR3 DNA sequence: TGCGCCAGCAGCCAAGATTGGGGGCAGGAAGCTTTCTTT. Translating gives CASSQDWGQEAFF.